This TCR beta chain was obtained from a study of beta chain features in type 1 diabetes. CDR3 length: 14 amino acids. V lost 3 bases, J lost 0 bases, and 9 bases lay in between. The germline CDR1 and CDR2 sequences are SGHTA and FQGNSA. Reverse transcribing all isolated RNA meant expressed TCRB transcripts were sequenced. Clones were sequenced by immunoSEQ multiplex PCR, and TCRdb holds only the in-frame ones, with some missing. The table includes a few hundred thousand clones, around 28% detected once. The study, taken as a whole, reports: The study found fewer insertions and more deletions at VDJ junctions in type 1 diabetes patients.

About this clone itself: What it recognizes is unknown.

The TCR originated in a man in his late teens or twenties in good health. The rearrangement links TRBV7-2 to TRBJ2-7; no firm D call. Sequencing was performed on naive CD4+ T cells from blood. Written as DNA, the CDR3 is TGTGCCAGCAGCTTGAGTGGGTACTCCTACGAGCAGTACTTC. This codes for CASSLSGYSYEQYF.